This T cell receptor beta chain appears in the sequencing data of a study of blood T cell repertoires in COVID-19. Study-level background: Nucleic acid was either cDNA or gDNA, and it came from T cells, B-cell-depleted T cells, or PBMCs.

This table comes from immunoSEQ multiplex PCR, and its TCRdb copy is limited to in-frame clones, with some not included. The top ten hold 2% to 2.5% of the sample, which has around 140,000 clones, about 88% seen once. The clonotype originates from a man between 40 and 49 years old with acute COVID-19. Specimen: PBMCs or T cells enriched from blood (not recorded which).

The CDR3 reads CASSAGQLNQPQHF. As DNA, the CDR3 is TGTGCCAGCAGCGCGGGACAGTTAAATCAGCCCCAGCATTTT. The chain recombines TRBV9 with TRBJ1-5; TRBD1 aligns across 7 bases. J was trimmed by 4 bases and V by 3 bases; bases with no gene match: 4. Germline loops: CDR1 SGDLS, CDR2 YYNGEE. This CDR3 region has 14 residues.